This TCR beta chain was captured in a study of cytomegalovirus exposure and HLA in healthy donors. Primers for the PCR totalled 60 Vbeta and 13 Jbeta. TCRdb's copy holds only in-frame clones and misses some; the assay was immunoSEQ multiplex PCR. The sample lists fewer than 300,000 clones, 75% to 90% occurring once. The CDR3 runs 12 residues. Germline assignment: CDR1 SGHNT and CDR2 YENEEA. V lost 3 bases and J lost 9, with 9 bases in between. This clone was seen more than once but under ten times. The sequencing sample was made of PBMCs. This sequence originates from a man in his forties in good health and CMV-seropositive. V gene TRBV11-3 combines with J gene TRBJ2-1; possibly TRBD2 for D (5 bases). The CDR3 region has the DNA TGTGCCAGCAGCTTGGGGAGAGCTGAGCAGTTCTTC. This sequence encodes CASSLGRAEQFF. The full variable domain, its missing parts supplied by reference TRBV11-3 and TRBJ2-1, is EAGVVQSPRYKIIEKKQPVAFWCNPISGHNTLYWYLQNLGQGPELLIRYENEEAVDDSQLPKDRFSAERLKGVDSTLKIQPAELGDSAVYLCASSLGRAEQFFGPGTRLTVL.